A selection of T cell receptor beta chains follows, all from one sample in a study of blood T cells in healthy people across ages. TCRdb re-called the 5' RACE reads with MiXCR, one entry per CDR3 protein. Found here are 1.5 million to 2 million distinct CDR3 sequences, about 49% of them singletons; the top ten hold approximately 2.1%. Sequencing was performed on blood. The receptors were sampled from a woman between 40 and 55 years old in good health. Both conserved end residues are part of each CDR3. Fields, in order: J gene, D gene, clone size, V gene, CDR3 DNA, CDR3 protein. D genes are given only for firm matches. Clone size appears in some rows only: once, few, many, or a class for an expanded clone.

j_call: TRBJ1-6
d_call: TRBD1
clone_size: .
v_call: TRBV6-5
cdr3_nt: TGTGCCAGCAGACAGGGGGGATTCAATTCACCCCTCCACTTT
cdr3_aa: CASRQGGFNSPLHF

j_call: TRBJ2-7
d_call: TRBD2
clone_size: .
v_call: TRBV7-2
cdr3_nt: TGTGCCAGCAGCCCCGGACTAGCCCCTCTTTACAATGAGCAGTACTTC
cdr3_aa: CASSPGLAPLYNEQYF

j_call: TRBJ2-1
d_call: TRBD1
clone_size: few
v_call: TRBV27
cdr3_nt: TGTGCCAGCAGTTTGGGGACAGGGGTGGGTGAGCAGTTCTTC
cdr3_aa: CASSLGTGVGEQFF

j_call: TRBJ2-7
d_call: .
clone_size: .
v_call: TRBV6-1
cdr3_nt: TGTGCCAGCAGTGAAGCGGGAAGGGGCGAGCAGTACTTC
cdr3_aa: CASSEAGRGEQYF

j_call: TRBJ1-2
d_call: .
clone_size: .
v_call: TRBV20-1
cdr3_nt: TGCAGTGCTAGTTTCCGGCAGGGCGTTGGGGGCTACACCTTC
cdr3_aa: CSASFRQGVGGYTF

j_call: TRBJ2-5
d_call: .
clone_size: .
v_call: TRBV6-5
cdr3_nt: TGTGCCAGCAGTTCCCCCGCAGATGAGCAGTACTTC
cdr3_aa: CASSSPADEQYF

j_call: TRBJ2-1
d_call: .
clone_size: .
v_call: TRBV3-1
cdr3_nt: TGTGCCAGCAGCCAAGATTTTAGAACTGAGTGGCTCAATGAGCAGTTCTTC
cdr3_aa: CASSQDFRTEWLNEQFF

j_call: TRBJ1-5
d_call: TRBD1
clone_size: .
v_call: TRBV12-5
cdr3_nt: TGTGCTAGTGGTTTGGTAAGAGACAGGGGGTCGGGTCAGCCCCAGCATTTT
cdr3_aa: CASGLVRDRGSGQPQHF

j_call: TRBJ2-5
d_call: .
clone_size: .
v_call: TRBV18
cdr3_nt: TGTGCCAGCTCGACACTCCGGAGGTCCCAGTTCCAAGAGACCCAGTACTTC
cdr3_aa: CASSTLRRSQFQETQYF

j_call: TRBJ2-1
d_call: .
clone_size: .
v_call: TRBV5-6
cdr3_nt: TGTGCCAGCAGCTTGTCAGGGGGGGCGCGGGAGCAGTTCTTC
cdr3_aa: CASSLSGGAREQFF